These 24 T cell receptor beta chains share one sample of origin, sequenced in a study of blood T cell repertoires in COVID-19. The repertoire was sequenced with immunoSEQ multiplex PCR; TCRdb's copy has only in-frame clones and lacks some. This sample has 150,000 to 200,000 clones, with about 76% found just once. Sequenced: peripheral blood. All receptors derive from a woman aged 45-65 years with active or convalescent COVID-19.

The chain combines TRBV5-1 with TRBJ1-6, with D unresolved. V was trimmed by 1 base and J by 0 bases, leaving 8 bases between them. Per the germline V gene, CDR1 is SGHRS and CDR2 is YFSETQ. The CDR3 is 16 residues long. The CDR3 loop is CASSLTESSYNSPLHF. CDR3 bases: TGCGCCAGCAGCTTGACGGAGAGCTCCTATAATTCACCCCTCCACTTT. The entire variable domain, with the rest obtained from reference TRBV5-1 and TRBJ1-6, is as follows: KAGVTQTPRYLIKTRGQQVTLSCSPISGHRSVSWYQQTPGQGLQFLFEYFSETQRNKGNFPGRFSGRQFSNSRSEMNVSTLELGDSALYLCASSLTESSYNSPLHFGNGTRLTVT.

This clone was recorded once. The chain employs TRBV5-1 and TRBJ2-7; 11 bases are shared with TRBD1. J was trimmed by 5 bases and V by 4 bases; bases with no gene match: 5. This CDR3 has 14 amino acids. In germline, CDR1 is SGHRS, CDR2 YFSETQ. The CDR3 region has the DNA TGCGCCAGCAGCGCGGGACAGGGGGGCGACGAGCAGTACTTC. This codes for CASSAGQGGDEQYF.

This chain joins TRBV25-1 and TRBJ1-3; the D gene is possibly TRBD1 (6 bases). This CDR3 is 14 amino acids long. The germline V gene encodes CDR1 MGHDK and CDR2 SYGVNS. Between the trimmed V and J ends, which lost 5 bases and 4 bases, there was a span of 12 bases. The chain's CDR3 is CASSSTGRGNTIYF. As DNA, the CDR3 is TGTGCCAGCAGTTCCACAGGGAGAGGAAACACCATATATTTT.

This chain connects TRBV9 to TRBJ1-5; the D gene is possibly TRBD1 (6 bases). The CDR3 extends over 15 amino acids. Trimming shortened V by 0 bases and J by 4 bases, and 11 bases separated the two germline ends. Germline V gives CDR1 SGDLS, CDR2 YYNGEE. The CDR3 protein is CASSVAGQLNQPQHF. The CDR3 DNA reads as TGTGCCAGCAGCGTAGCAGGACAGTTAAATCAGCCCCAGCATTTT. The full variable domain, rest sourced from reference TRBV9 and TRBJ1-5, is DSGVTQTPKHLITATGQRVTLRCSPRSGDLSVYWYQQSLDQGLQFLIQYYNGEERAKGNILERFSAQQFPDLHSELNLSSLELGDSALYFCASSVAGQLNQPQHFGDGTRLSIL.

The CDR3 loop is CASSIGFLRRVDTEAFF. The CDR3 DNA is TGTGCCAGTAGTATAGGCTTCCTGAGACGGGTGGACACTGAAGCTTTCTTT. The chain employs TRBV19 and TRBJ1-1; D is uncertain. Germline V lookup: CDR1 LNHDA, CDR2 SQIVND (reference sequence). V was cut by 1 base and J by 3 bases, with 18 bases left in between. The CDR3 is 17 amino acids.

The chain couples TRBV18 to TRBJ2-2, with D possibly TRBD2 on 5 matching bases. The germline V gene encodes CDR1 KGHSH and CDR2 LQKENI. Trimming cost V 2 bases and J 4 bases, with 11 bases left between them. CDR3 length: 15 amino acids. The CDR3 here is CASSPKLEGTGELFF. For the CDR3, the DNA is TGTGCCAGCTCACCAAAACTAGAAGGCACCGGGGAGCTGTTTTTT.

The J gene is TRBJ1-4, the V gene TRBV7-2; D remains unclear. The germline V gene has CDR1 SGHTA and CDR2 FQGNSA. V lost 2 bases and J lost 8, with 12 bases in between. The CDR3 loop spans 14 amino acids. CDR3 loop: CASSLMGGREKLFF. The CDR3 DNA reads TGTGCCAGCAGCTTAATGGGAGGAAGGGAAAAACTGTTTTTT.

The table lists this clone with a few counts. The genes are TRBV19 and TRBJ2-7; the D gene is possibly TRBD2 (6 bases). This CDR3 spans 15 amino acids. Trimming removed 4 bases at V and 7 bases at J, with 20 bases between. Germline loops: CDR1 LNHDA, CDR2 SQIVND (reference sequence). CDR3 DNA: TGTGCCAGTAGTAGGGGACTGCGACGTCACCGTGAGCAGTACTTC. As protein: CASSRGLRRHREQYF.

V and J are TRBV30 and TRBJ1-2; 7 nucleotides line up with TRBD1. Trimming took 0 bases from V and 2 from J; bases not matched to a gene: 9. CDR1 is GTSNPN, CDR2 SVGIG, per germline (reference sequence). The CDR3 spans 16 residues. The CDR3 here is CAWSVLAGGANYGYTF. The CDR3 DNA sequence: TGTGCCTGGAGTGTACTAGCAGGGGGAGCGAACTATGGCTACACCTTC.

The chain has TRBV30 and TRBJ2-1; the match to TRBD1 covers 8 bases. The CDR3 is made up of 15 amino acids. From germline, CDR1 is GTSNPN and CDR2 SVGIG (reference sequence). The V segment lost 3 bases and the J segment 5 bases; nucleotides outside the gene matches: 9. As DNA, the CDR3 is TGTGCCTGGAGCGGGGGTGGGACAGGAGACAATGAGCAGTTCTTC. This codes for CAWSGGGTGDNEQFF. The full variable domain, in which reference TRBV30 and TRBJ2-1 provide the parts outside the CDR3, is SQTIHQWPATLVQPVGSPLSLECTVEGTSNPNLYWYRQAAGRGLQLLFYSVGIGQISSEVPQNLSASRPQDRQFILSSKKLLLSDSGFYLCAWSGGGTGDNEQFFGPGTRLTVL.

The gene calls are TRBV3-1 (or the pseudogene TRBV3-2) and TRBJ2-1; D is undetermined. This CDR3 is 15 amino acids long. Per germline, CDR1 LGHDT and CDR2 YNNKEL (reference sequence). V was clipped by 1 base and J by 6 bases, with 13 bases between them. The CDR3 reads CASSQGSRSLNEQFF. In nucleotides, the CDR3 is TGTGCCAGCAGCCAAGGGTCCAGGTCCCTCAATGAGCAGTTCTTC.

This rearrangement joins TRBV5-4 to TRBJ2-2; perhaps TRBD2 as D (5 bases). Trimming shortened V by 0 bases and J by 0 bases, and 6 bases separated the two germline ends. Germline V gene lookup returns CDR1 SGHNT and CDR2 YYREEE (reference sequence). The length of the CDR3 is 15 residues. This CDR3 reads CASSLGGANTGELFF. CDR3 sequence (DNA): TGTGCCAGCAGCTTGGGGGGAGCGAACACCGGGGAGCTGTTTTTT.

This clone turned up a few times. The genes are TRBV27 and TRBJ1-2; 7 nucleotides align to TRBD1. The CDR3 has 14 residues. The V gene end was trimmed by 4 bases and the J gene end by 4 bases; junction bases not matched to a gene: 6. Per germline, CDR1 MNHEY and CDR2 SMNVEV (reference sequence). The CDR3 DNA reads as TGTGCCAGCAGTTCCGGACAGGTATCCTATGGCTACACCTTC. As protein: CASSSGQVSYGYTF.

This chain connects TRBV29-1 to TRBJ1-1, with 7 positions matching TRBD1. Germline trimming cut 8 bases from V and 4 bases from J; bases unmatched to any gene: 7. Per the germline V gene, CDR1 is SQVTM and CDR2 is ANQGSEA. This CDR3 region has 12 residues. CDR3 loop: CSSRGRGTEAFF. The DNA for the CDR3 is TGCAGCTCGAGGGGGCGTGGCACTGAAGCTTTCTTT.

The rearrangement joins TRBV7-8 to TRBJ2-7; 10 bases match TRBD1. Per germline, CDR1 SGHVS and CDR2 FQNEAQ. V lost 5 bases to trimming and J lost 4 bases; unmatched junction nucleotides: 5. CDR3 length equals 14 residues. The CDR3 here is CASSKGTGEYEQYF. CDR3 DNA: TGTGCCAGCAGCAAAGGGACAGGGGAGTACGAGCAGTACTTC.

The CDR3 nucleotides are TGTGCCAGCAGTTTCCCTCTAGCGGGGAGCACAGATACGCAGTATTTT. Residues: CASSFPLAGSTDTQYF. The genes are TRBV28 and TRBJ2-3; 9 bases line up with TRBD2. With 3 bases clipped from V and 0 bases from J, the junction kept 4 bases outside the gene matches. The V gene's germline CDR1 is MDHEN and CDR2 SYDVKM. This CDR3 is 16 amino acids long.

The rearrangement joins TRBV5-1 to TRBJ2-3; a weak D match, TRBD2 (5 bases). The germline V gene has CDR1 SGHRS and CDR2 YFSETQ. V was cut by 0 bases and J by 3 bases, with 14 bases left in between. This CDR3 region has 16 residues. CDR3 residues: CASSLEGRGKTDTQYF. CDR3 sequence (DNA): TGCGCCAGCAGCTTGGAAGGGCGAGGGAAAACAGATACGCAGTATTTT.

The chain uses TRBV6-5 and TRBJ1-2, with D unresolved. Deletions cut 2 bases from V and 2 bases from J, with 6 bases between. Germline loops: CDR1 MNHEY, CDR2 SVGAGI. The CDR3 consists of 13 residues. CDR3 coding DNA: TGTGCCAGCAGTTACACACCCAACTATGGCTACACCTTC. It is translated as CASSYTPNYGYTF.

The genes are TRBV7-6 and TRBJ2-5; 7 bases line up with TRBD1. The CDR3 consists of 13 residues. The germline V gene encodes CDR1 SGHVS and CDR2 FNYEAQ. V dropped 2 bases and J dropped 5; count of bases not matched to a gene: 2. CDR3 in DNA: TGTGCCAGCAGCTTAAGCAGGGGGGAGACCCAGTACTTC. Translation gives CASSLSRGETQYF.

The V call is TRBV9, the J call TRBJ2-3; TRBD2 matches at 7 bases. Germline CDR1 SGDLS, CDR2 YYNGEE. Germline trimming cut 4 bases from V and 2 bases from J; bases unmatched to any gene: 4. There are 14 residues in the CDR3. Here the CDR3 reads CASSPSGNTDTQYF. Here the CDR3 DNA reads TGTGCCAGCAGCCCCAGCGGGAACACAGATACGCAGTATTTT.

The rearrangement uses TRBV7-6 and TRBJ2-2, with 12 bases fitting TRBD2. Germline lookup yields CDR1 SGHVS and CDR2 FNYEAQ. CDR3 length: 18 amino acids. With V trimmed by 5 bases and J by 7 bases, 14 bases remained unmatched. The CDR3 loop reads CASSPLSGTSGYGGELFF. CDR3 DNA sequence: TGTGCCAGCAGCCCCCTGTCCGGGACTAGCGGGTATGGCGGGGAGCTGTTTTTT.

The chain is built from TRBV13 and TRBJ1-1; 8 bases are shared with TRBD1. The CDR3 contains 14 residues. Germline V CDR1 and CDR2: PRHDT, FYEKMQ (reference sequence). V dropped 0 bases and J dropped 5; count of bases not matched to a gene: 2. In DNA, the CDR3 is TGTGCCAGCAGCTTAGGACAGGGGGGGACTGAAGCTTTCTTT. This translates into CASSLGQGGTEAFF. Filled out from reference TRBV13 and TRBJ1-1, the complete variable domain reads AAGVIQSPRHLIKEKRETATLKCYPIPRHDTVYWYQQGPGQDPQFLISFYEKMQSDKGSIPDRFSAQQFSDYHSELNMSSLELGDSALYFCASSLGQGGTEAFFGQGTRLTVV.

This chain joins TRBV7-3 and TRBJ2-3; TRBD1 aligns across 10 bases. J gave up 3 bases and V 5 bases, and 14 bases lay outside the gene matches. In germline, CDR1 is SGHTA, CDR2 FQGTGA. There are 18 residues in the CDR3. CDR3: CASSPYPTGGAGTDTQYF. The CDR3 DNA reads TGTGCCAGCAGCCCCTACCCGACAGGGGGCGCTGGAACAGATACGCAGTATTTT.

V gene TRBV9 combines with J gene TRBJ2-2; 10 bases align to TRBD2. Losses at the gene ends were 1 base for V and 3 bases for J; bases not matched to a gene: 3. The CDR3 spans 16 residues. Germline values: CDR1 SGDLS, CDR2 YYNGEE. The CDR3 is CASSVTSGAYTGELFF. The DNA of the CDR3 is TGTGCCAGCAGCGTAACTAGCGGGGCCTACACCGGGGAGCTGTTTTTT.